Listed below are T cell receptor beta chains from one sample, sequenced in a study of blood T cells in healthy people across ages. MiXCR, applied by TCRdb to the 5' RACE reads, yields one record per CDR3 protein. The table records about 800,000 distinct CDR3 sequences, about 25% of them present only once. These data were likewise used in another study, on T cells of mothers and their children.

The sequencing input was blood. Receptors originate from a boy aged 5 to 17 in good health. Both conserved end residues are part of each CDR3. D genes are given only for firm matches. Only part of the rows carry a size: once, few, many, or a class if the clone is expanded.

j_gene: TRBJ2-3; v_gene: TRBV6-5; abundance: few; d_gene: .; CDR3aa: CASSYWQDSDTQYF; CDR3nt: TGTGCCAGCAGTTATTGGCAGGATTCAGATACGCAGTATTTT
j_gene: TRBJ2-7; v_gene: TRBV5-1; abundance: few; d_gene: .; CDR3aa: CASSLLDFTSKTILYEQYF; CDR3nt: TGCGCCAGCAGCTTGTTGGATTTTACAAGCAAGACGATCCTCTACGAGCAGTACTTC
j_gene: TRBJ1-4; v_gene: TRBV12-3/TRBV12-4; abundance: .; d_gene: TRBD1; CDR3aa: CASSRTGGDEKLFF; CDR3nt: TGTGCCAGCAGTCGAACAGGGGGCGATGAAAAACTGTTTTTT
j_gene: TRBJ1-2; v_gene: TRBV11-2; abundance: few; d_gene: .; CDR3aa: CASSLVAGHYGYTF; CDR3nt: TGTGCCAGCAGCTTAGTCGCGGGTCACTATGGCTACACCTTC
j_gene: TRBJ2-1; v_gene: TRBV9; abundance: few; d_gene: TRBD2; CDR3aa: CASSADLLAGRHNEQFF; CDR3nt: TGTGCCAGCAGCGCCGACTTACTAGCGGGGCGCCACAATGAGCAGTTCTTC
j_gene: TRBJ1-5; v_gene: TRBV5-1; abundance: .; d_gene: .; CDR3aa: CASSPGEGNQPQHF; CDR3nt: TGCGCCAGCAGCCCGGGAGAGGGCAATCAGCCCCAGCATTTT
j_gene: TRBJ1-2; v_gene: TRBV29-1; abundance: .; d_gene: .; CDR3aa: CSVQGGDYGYTF; CDR3nt: TGCAGCGTTCAAGGAGGGGACTATGGCTACACCTTC
j_gene: TRBJ2-5; v_gene: TRBV29-1; abundance: few; d_gene: .; CDR3aa: CSVEERGEGTQYF; CDR3nt: TGCAGCGTTGAAGAACGAGGGGAAGGGACCCAGTACTTC
j_gene: TRBJ2-2; v_gene: TRBV20-1; abundance: few; d_gene: TRBD2; CDR3aa: CSARALAGHPAGELFF; CDR3nt: TGCAGTGCTAGAGCACTAGCGGGACACCCGGCCGGGGAGCTGTTTTTT
j_gene: TRBJ2-7; v_gene: TRBV7-9; abundance: .; d_gene: .; CDR3aa: CASSPEGTTHEQYF; CDR3nt: TGTGCCAGCAGCCCTGAGGGAACGACACACGAGCAGTACTTC
j_gene: TRBJ2-5; v_gene: TRBV4-1; abundance: .; d_gene: TRBD2; CDR3aa: CASSLRTSQETQYF; CDR3nt: TGCGCCAGCAGCCTTCGGACTAGCCAAGAGACCCAGTACTTC
j_gene: TRBJ2-7; v_gene: TRBV7-9; abundance: many; d_gene: .; CDR3aa: CASSVQGYEQYF; CDR3nt: TGTGCCAGCAGCGTACAGGGCTACGAGCAGTACTTC
j_gene: TRBJ1-1; v_gene: TRBV7-3; abundance: few; d_gene: .; CDR3aa: CASSLHPNTEAFF; CDR3nt: TGTGCCAGCAGCTTACACCCGAACACTGAAGCTTTCTTT
j_gene: TRBJ2-1; v_gene: TRBV5-1; abundance: once; d_gene: .; CDR3aa: CASSLDRSNEQFF; CDR3nt: TGCGCCAGCAGCTTGGACCGGAGCAATGAGCAGTTCTTC
j_gene: TRBJ1-6; v_gene: TRBV20-1; abundance: once; d_gene: .; CDR3aa: CSAAPGGGNSPLHF; CDR3nt: TGCAGTGCAGCCCCCGGGGGAGGAAATTCACCCCTCCACTTT
j_gene: TRBJ1-5; v_gene: TRBV27; abundance: few; d_gene: .; CDR3aa: CASSLGMHKQPQHF; CDR3nt: TGTGCCAGCAGTTTAGGAATGCATAAGCAGCCCCAGCATTTT
j_gene: TRBJ1-1; v_gene: TRBV18; abundance: few; d_gene: .; CDR3aa: CASSPRTEVNTEAFF; CDR3nt: TGTGCCAGCTCACCCCGAACTGAGGTAAACACTGAAGCTTTCTTT
j_gene: TRBJ2-5; v_gene: TRBV18; abundance: .; d_gene: .; CDR3aa: CASSPISEQETQYF; CDR3nt: TGTGCCAGCTCACCTATTTCAGAGCAAGAGACCCAGTACTTC
j_gene: TRBJ2-1; v_gene: TRBV29-1; abundance: .; d_gene: TRBD2; CDR3aa: CSVRLAGVNEQFF; CDR3nt: TGCAGCGTCAGACTAGCGGGAGTTAATGAGCAGTTCTTC
j_gene: TRBJ2-7; v_gene: TRBV3-1; abundance: few; d_gene: TRBD1; CDR3aa: CASSQGPGGSYEQYF; CDR3nt: TGTGCCAGCAGCCAAGGTCCAGGGGGCTCCTACGAGCAGTACTTC
j_gene: TRBJ2-7; v_gene: TRBV7-2; abundance: .; d_gene: .; CDR3aa: CASSLVSHEQYF; CDR3nt: TGTGCCAGCAGCTTAGTTTCCCACGAGCAGTACTTC
j_gene: TRBJ1-1; v_gene: TRBV28; abundance: few; d_gene: TRBD1; CDR3aa: CASSLPTGGAGTEAFF; CDR3nt: TGTGCCAGCAGTTTACCTACAGGGGGCGCTGGGACTGAAGCTTTCTTT
j_gene: TRBJ2-3; v_gene: TRBV3-1; abundance: .; d_gene: .; CDR3aa: CASSRGTDTDTQYF; CDR3nt: TGTGCCAGCAGCCGCGGGACCGACACAGATACGCAGTATTTT
j_gene: TRBJ2-4; v_gene: TRBV6-2/TRBV6-3; abundance: .; d_gene: .; CDR3aa: CASTRRGQMDIQYF; CDR3nt: TGTGCCAGCACTAGACGCGGGCAGATGGACATTCAGTACTTC
j_gene: TRBJ2-1; v_gene: TRBV4-3; abundance: few; d_gene: TRBD2; CDR3aa: CASSRAAGDYNEQFF; CDR3nt: TGCGCCAGCAGCCGAGCTGCGGGGGACTACAATGAGCAGTTCTTC
j_gene: TRBJ2-1; v_gene: TRBV29-1; abundance: few; d_gene: .; CDR3aa: CSVELGSGAEQFF; CDR3nt: TGCAGCGTTGAGTTAGGTTCTGGGGCTGAGCAGTTCTTC
j_gene: TRBJ1-2; v_gene: TRBV2; abundance: .; d_gene: .; CDR3aa: CASRGQPYGYTF; CDR3nt: TGTGCCAGCAGAGGACAGCCCTATGGCTACACCTTC
j_gene: TRBJ2-1; v_gene: TRBV9; abundance: .; d_gene: .; CDR3aa: CASSPGASYNEQFF; CDR3nt: TGTGCCAGCAGCCCGGGGGCGTCCTACAATGAGCAGTTCTTC
j_gene: TRBJ2-5; v_gene: TRBV7-9; abundance: few; d_gene: .; CDR3aa: CASSLVPGETQYF; CDR3nt: TGTGCCAGCAGCTTAGTACCGGGGGAGACCCAGTACTTC
j_gene: TRBJ1-1; v_gene: TRBV7-2; abundance: .; d_gene: .; CDR3aa: CASSSPLVVEAFF; CDR3nt: TGTGCCAGCAGCTCGCCACTTGTTGTAGAAGCTTTCTTT
j_gene: TRBJ2-5; v_gene: TRBV13; abundance: few; d_gene: .; CDR3aa: CASSPGTSGGETQYF; CDR3nt: TGTGCCAGCAGCCCCGGGACATCGGGTGGGGAGACCCAGTACTTC
j_gene: TRBJ2-1; v_gene: TRBV12-3/TRBV12-4; abundance: .; d_gene: TRBD1; CDR3aa: CASIPGGAYNEQFF; CDR3nt: TGTGCCAGCATCCCAGGGGGCGCCTACAATGAGCAGTTCTTC